This T cell receptor beta chain was retrieved from a study of patients with pleural tuberculosis. Using its own MiXCR run on the reads, TCRdb lists one record per CDR3 protein. The sample consists of about 29,000 distinct CDR3 sequences, 15% to 20% of them appearing once. The CDR3 totals 17 residues. Trimming cost V 0 bases and J 7 bases, with 19 bases left between them. Per the germline V gene, CDR1 is SGHTA and CDR2 is FQGNSA. This clonotype has at least ten counts. This chain uses TRBV7-2 with TRBJ2-4; D is possibly TRBD2 (5 bases). The receptor was derived from a human donor with pleural tuberculosis. The sample taken for sequencing was peripheral blood. CDR3 amino acids: CASSLARTMGVGNIQYF. Written as DNA, the CDR3 is TGTGCCAGCAGCTTAGCCCGGACGATGGGAGTAGGGAACATTCAGTACTTC.